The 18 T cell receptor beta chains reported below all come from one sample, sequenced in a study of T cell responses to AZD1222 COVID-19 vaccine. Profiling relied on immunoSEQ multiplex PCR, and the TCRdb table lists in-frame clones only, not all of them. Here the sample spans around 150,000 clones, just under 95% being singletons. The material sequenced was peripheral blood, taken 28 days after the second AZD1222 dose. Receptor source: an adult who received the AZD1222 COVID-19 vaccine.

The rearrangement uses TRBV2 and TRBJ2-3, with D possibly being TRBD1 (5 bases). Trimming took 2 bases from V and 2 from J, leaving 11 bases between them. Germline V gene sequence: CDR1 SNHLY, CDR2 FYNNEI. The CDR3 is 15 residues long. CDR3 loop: CASSEWSGYTDTQYF. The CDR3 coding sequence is TGTGCCAGCAGTGAATGGTCAGGGTACACAGATACGCAGTATTTT.

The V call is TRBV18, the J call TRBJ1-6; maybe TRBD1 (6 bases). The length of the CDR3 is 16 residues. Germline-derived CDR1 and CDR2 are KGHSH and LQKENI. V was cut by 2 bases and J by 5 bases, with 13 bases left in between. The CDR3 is CASSPNPGANNSPLHF. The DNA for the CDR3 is TGTGCCAGCTCACCAAATCCGGGGGCGAATAATTCACCCCTCCACTTT.

The CDR3 region is CASSQEQGLNYGYTF. The CDR3 region has the DNA TGCGCCAGCAGCCAAGAACAGGGGCTGAACTATGGCTACACCTTC. V gene TRBV4-1 combines with J gene TRBJ1-2; TRBD1 agrees at 7 bases. V lost 0 bases to trimming and J lost 2 bases; unmatched junction nucleotides: 3. From germline, CDR1 is MGHRA and CDR2 YSYEKL. The CDR3 covers 15 residues.

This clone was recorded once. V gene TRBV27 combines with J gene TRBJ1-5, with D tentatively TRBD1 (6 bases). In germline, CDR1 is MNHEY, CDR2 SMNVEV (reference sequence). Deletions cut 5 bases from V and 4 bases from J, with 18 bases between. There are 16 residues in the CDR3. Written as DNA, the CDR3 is TGTGCCAGCAGTCAGCTCTTCAGGGGAGGGAATCAGCCCCAGCATTTT. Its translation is CASSQLFRGGNQPQHF.

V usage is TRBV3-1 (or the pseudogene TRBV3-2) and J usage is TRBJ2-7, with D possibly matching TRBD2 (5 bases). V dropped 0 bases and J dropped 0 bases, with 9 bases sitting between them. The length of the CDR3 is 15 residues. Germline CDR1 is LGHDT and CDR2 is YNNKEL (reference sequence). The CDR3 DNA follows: TGTGCCAGCAGCCAAGATCGGGGATCCTCCTACGAGCAGTACTTC. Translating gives CASSQDRGSSYEQYF.

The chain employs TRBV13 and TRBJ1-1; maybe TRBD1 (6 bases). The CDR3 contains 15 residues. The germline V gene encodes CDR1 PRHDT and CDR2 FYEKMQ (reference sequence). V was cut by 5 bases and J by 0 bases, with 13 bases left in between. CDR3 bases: TGTGCCAGCAGCCGAGGGGGGGCTGTGAACACTGAAGCTTTCTTT. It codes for CASSRGGAVNTEAFF.

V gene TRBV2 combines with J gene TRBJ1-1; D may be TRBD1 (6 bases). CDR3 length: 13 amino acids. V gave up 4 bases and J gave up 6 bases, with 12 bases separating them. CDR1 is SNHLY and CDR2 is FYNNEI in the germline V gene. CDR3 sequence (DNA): TGTGCCAGCAGTGTAACAGGGTTGGCTGAAGCTTTCTTT. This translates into CASSVTGLAEAFF.

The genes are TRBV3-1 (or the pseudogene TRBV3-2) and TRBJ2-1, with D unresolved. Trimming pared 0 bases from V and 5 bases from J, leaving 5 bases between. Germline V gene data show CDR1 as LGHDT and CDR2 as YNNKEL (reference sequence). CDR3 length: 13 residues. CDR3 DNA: TGTGCCAGCAGCCAAGAGTCCCACAATGAGCAGTTCTTC. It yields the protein CASSQESHNEQFF.

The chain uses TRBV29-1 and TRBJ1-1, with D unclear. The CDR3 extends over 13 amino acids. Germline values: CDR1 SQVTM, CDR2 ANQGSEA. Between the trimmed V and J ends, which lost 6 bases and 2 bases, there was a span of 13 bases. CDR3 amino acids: CSVHHSSNTEAFF. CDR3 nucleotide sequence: TGCAGCGTCCACCACTCATCCAACACTGAAGCTTTCTTT.

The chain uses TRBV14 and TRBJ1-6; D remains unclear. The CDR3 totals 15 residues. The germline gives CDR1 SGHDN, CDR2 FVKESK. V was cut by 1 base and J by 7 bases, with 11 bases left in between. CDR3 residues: CASSQGAVKNSPLHF. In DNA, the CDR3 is TGTGCCAGCAGCCAAGGGGCGGTGAAGAATTCACCCCTCCACTTT.

The CDR3 reads CASSASLNTEAFF. In DNA, the CDR3 is TGCGCCAGCAGCGCATCACTTAACACTGAAGCTTTCTTT. The chain links TRBV5-1 to TRBJ1-1; the D is unclear. From germline, CDR1 is SGHRS and CDR2 YFSETQ. There are 13 residues in the CDR3. V was clipped by 4 bases and J by 2 bases, with 9 bases between them.

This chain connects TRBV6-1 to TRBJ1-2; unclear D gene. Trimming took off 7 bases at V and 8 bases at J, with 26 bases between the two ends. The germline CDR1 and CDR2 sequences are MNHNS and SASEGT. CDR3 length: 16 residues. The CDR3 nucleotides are TGTGCCAGCACTGACGTCAGTTTCTACCAATACTTCGGCTACACCTTC. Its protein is CASTDVSFYQYFGYTF.

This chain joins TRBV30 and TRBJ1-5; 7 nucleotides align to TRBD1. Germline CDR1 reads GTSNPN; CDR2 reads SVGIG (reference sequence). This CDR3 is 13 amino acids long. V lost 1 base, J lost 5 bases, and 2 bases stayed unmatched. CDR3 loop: CAWSDRGDQPQHF. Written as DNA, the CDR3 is TGTGCCTGGAGTGACAGGGGAGATCAGCCCCAGCATTTT. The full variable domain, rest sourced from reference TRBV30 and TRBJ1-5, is SQTIHQWPATLVQPVGSPLSLECTVEGTSNPNLYWYRQAAGRGLQLLFYSVGIGQISSEVPQNLSASRPQDRQFILSSKKLLLSDSGFYLCAWSDRGDQPQHFGDGTRLSIL.

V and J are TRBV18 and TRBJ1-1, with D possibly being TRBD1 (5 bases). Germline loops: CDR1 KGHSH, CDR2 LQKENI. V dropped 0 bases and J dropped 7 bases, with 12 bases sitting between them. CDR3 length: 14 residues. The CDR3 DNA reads TGTGCCAGCTCACCACCGAAAGGTAGGGGTGAAGCTTTCTTT. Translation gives CASSPPKGRGEAFF. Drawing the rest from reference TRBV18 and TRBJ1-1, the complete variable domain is NAGVMQNPRHLVRRRGQEARLRCSPMKGHSHVYWYRQLPEEGLKFMVYLQKENIIDESGMPKERFSAEFPKEGPSILRIQQVVRGDSAAYFCASSPPKGRGEAFFGQGTRLTVV.

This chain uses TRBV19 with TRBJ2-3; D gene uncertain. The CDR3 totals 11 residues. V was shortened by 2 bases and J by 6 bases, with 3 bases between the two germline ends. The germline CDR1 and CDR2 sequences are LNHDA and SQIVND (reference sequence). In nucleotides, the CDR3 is TGTGCCAGTAGTATAAGGGATACGCAGTATTTT. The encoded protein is CASSIRDTQYF. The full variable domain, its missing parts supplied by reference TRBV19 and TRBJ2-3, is DGGITQSPKYLFRKEGQNVTLSCEQNLNHDAMYWYRQDPGQGLRLIYYSQIVNDFQKGDIAEGYSVSREKKESFPLTVTSAQKNPTAFYLCASSIRDTQYFGPGTRLTVL.

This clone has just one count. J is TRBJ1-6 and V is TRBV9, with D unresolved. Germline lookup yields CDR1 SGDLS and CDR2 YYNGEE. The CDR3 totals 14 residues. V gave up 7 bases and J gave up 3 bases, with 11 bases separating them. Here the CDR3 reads CASGMNSYNSPLHF. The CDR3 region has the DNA TGTGCCAGCGGTATGAACAGCTATAATTCACCCCTCCACTTT.

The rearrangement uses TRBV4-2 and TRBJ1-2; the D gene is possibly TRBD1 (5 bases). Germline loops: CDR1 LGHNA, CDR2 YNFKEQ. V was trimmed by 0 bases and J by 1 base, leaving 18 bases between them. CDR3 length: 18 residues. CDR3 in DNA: TGTGCCAGCAGCCAAGAGGGGGGGGTACAAACACTTAACTATGGCTACACCTTC. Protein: CASSQEGGVQTLNYGYTF.

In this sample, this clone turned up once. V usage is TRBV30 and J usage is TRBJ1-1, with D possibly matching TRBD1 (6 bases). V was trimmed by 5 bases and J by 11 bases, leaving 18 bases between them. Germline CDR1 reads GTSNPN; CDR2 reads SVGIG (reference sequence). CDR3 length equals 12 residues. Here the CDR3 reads CAWQGQDRMAFF. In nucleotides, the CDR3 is TGTGCCTGGCAGGGGCAGGACAGAATGGCTTTCTTT.